Here is one T cell receptor (beta chain) with its context. What it binds is not known. These data come from a study of cytomegalovirus exposure and HLA in healthy donors. Broader study findings: It was reportedly the case that the classifier diagnosed cytomegalovirus status with high specificity and sensitivity. Cytomegalovirus-associated status was assigned to roughly 160 TCR beta chains. Three chains linked to CMV were shown in vitro to be specific for CMV antigens.

After removal of 6 bases from V and 4 bases from J, the junction contained 8 bases not matched to a gene. Germline-derived CDR1 and CDR2 are MNHNY and SVGAGI (reference sequence). The CDR3 extends over 15 amino acids. Sequencing used immunoSEQ multiplex PCR; TCRdb keeps in-frame clones, though not all of them. The table has over 200,000 clones, just over 85% seen once. Sequenced material: PBMCs. The chain couples TRBV6-6 to TRBJ2-1; 8 positions agree with TRBD2. The sequence came from a woman under 30 in good health and CMV-seronegative. The DNA of the CDR3 is TGTGCCAGCAGCTTACGACTAGCGCCATACAATGAGCAGTTCTTC. This translates into CASSLRLAPYNEQFF.